The clone carrying this TCR beta chain was counted between two and nine times. Germline CDR1 reads LNHDA; CDR2 reads SQIVND (reference sequence). The CDR3 has 13 residues. V lost 4 bases to trimming and J lost 0 bases, with 4 bases between them. Some clones are missing from TCRdb's copy, which holds only in-frame ones; the method was immunoSEQ multiplex PCR. The table includes hundreds of thousands of clones, 80% detected once. The sample originates from a study of blood T cell repertoires in COVID-19. The sequenced sample consisted of PBMCs or T cells enriched from blood (not recorded which). The clonotype comes from a young man with acute COVID-19. This chain joins TRBV19 and TRBJ1-3; D remains ambiguous. CDR3 protein: CASSTNSGNTIYF. The CDR3 DNA reads as TGTGCCAGTAGTACAAACTCTGGAAACACCATATATTTT. The variable domain in full, with the rest retrieved from reference TRBV19 and TRBJ1-3, is DGGITQSPKYLFRKEGQNVTLSCEQNLNHDAMYWYRQDPGQGLRLIYYSQIVNDFQKGDIAEGYSVSREKKESFPLTVTSAQKNPTAFYLCASSTNSGNTIYFGEGSWLTVV.